The T cell receptor beta chain under discussion was sequenced for a study of cytomegalovirus exposure and HLA in healthy donors. A multiplex PCR was run with 60 Vbeta primers and 13 Jbeta primers. Generated by immunoSEQ multiplex PCR, the TCRdb table keeps only in-frame clones and is missing some. Of under 130,000 clones in the sample, approximately 80% were seen once. Whole-study results and caveats: The authors judged a highly shared variant cluster likely a sequencing artifact. The study put 150 to 200 TCR beta chains on its list as cytomegalovirus-associated. Earlier results showed most TCR beta V segments being productive about 90% or about 30% of the time.

Healthy bone marrow donors made up the cohort. This clone was observed once. Its target is unknown. CDR3 length: 13 amino acids. The germline V gene has CDR1 MNHNY and CDR2 SVGAGI (reference sequence). Trimming removed 11 bases from V and 1 base from J, with 12 bases in between. The rearrangement joins TRBV6-6 to TRBJ1-3; tentatively, D is TRBD1 (5 bases). The clonotype originates from a female donor in good health and CMV-seropositive. The sequencing input was PBMCs. The CDR3 region has the DNA TGTGCCGGGGGGTTGGGGTCTGGAAACACCATATATTTT. It specifies CAGGLGSGNTIYF.